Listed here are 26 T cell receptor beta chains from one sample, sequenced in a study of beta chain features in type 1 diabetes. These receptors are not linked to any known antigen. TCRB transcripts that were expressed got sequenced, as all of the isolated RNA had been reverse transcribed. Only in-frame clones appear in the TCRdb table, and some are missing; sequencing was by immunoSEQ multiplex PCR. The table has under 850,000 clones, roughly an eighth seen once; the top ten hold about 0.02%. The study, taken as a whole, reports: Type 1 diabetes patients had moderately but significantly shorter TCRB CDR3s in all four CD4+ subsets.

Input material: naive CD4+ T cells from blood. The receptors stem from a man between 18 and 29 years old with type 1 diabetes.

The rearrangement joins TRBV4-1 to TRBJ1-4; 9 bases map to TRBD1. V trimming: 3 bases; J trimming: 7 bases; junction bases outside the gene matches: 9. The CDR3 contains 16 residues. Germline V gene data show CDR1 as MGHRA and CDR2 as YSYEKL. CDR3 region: CASSHSLRDRVEKLFF. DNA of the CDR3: TGCGCCAGCAGCCACTCCCTACGGGACAGGGTTGAAAAACTGTTTTTT.

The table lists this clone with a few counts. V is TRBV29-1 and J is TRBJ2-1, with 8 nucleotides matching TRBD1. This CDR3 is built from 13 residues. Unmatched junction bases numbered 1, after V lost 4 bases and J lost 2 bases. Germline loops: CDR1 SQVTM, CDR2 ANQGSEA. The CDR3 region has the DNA TGCAGCGTTGGACAGGGGCCCTACAATGAGCAGTTCTTC. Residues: CSVGQGPYNEQFF.

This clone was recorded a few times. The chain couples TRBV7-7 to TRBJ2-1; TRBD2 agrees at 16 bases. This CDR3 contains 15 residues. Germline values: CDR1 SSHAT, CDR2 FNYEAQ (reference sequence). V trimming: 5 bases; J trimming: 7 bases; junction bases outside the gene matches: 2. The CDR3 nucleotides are TGTGCCAGCAGCACGGGACTAGCGGGGGGGAATGAGCAGTTCTTC. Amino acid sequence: CASSTGLAGGNEQFF.

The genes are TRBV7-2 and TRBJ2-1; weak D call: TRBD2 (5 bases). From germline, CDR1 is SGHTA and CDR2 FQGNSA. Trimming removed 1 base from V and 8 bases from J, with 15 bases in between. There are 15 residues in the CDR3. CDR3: CASSLGGSLGDEQFF. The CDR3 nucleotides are TGTGCCAGCAGCTTAGGAGGGTCTCTTGGGGATGAGCAGTTCTTC.

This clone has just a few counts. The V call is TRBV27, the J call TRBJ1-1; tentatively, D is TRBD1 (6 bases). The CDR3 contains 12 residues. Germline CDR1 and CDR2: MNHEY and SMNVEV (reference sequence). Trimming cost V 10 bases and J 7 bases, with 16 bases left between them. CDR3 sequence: CATSGAGLEAFF. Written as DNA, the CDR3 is TGTGCCACCTCAGGGGCAGGGCTTGAAGCTTTCTTT.

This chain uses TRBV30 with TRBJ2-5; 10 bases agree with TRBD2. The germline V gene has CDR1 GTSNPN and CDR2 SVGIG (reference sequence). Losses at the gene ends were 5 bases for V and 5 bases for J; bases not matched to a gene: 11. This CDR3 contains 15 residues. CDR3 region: CAWGAGTSAGETQYF. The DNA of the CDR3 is TGTGCCTGGGGAGCGGGGACTAGCGCAGGCGAGACCCAGTACTTC.

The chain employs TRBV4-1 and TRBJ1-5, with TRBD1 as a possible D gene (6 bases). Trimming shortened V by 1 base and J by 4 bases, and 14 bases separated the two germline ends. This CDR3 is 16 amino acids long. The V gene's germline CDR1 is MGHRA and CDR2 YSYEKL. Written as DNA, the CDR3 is TGCGCCAGCAGCCAAGTAGGGGGGGGATTTAATCAGCCCCAGCATTTT. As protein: CASSQVGGGFNQPQHF.

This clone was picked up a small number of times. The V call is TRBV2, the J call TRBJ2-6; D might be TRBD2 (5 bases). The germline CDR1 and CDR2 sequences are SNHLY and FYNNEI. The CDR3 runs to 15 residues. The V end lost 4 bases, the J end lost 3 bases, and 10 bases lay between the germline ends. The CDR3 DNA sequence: TGTGCCAGCAGTGTATGGGGAGTTGGGGCCAACGTCCTGACTTTC. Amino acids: CASSVWGVGANVLTF.

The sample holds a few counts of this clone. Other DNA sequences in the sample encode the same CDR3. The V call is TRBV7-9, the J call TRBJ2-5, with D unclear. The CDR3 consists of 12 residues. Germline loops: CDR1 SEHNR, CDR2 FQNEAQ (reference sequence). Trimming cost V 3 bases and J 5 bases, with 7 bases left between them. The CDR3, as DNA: TGTGCCAGCAGCTTTACTGGGGAGACCCAGTACTTC. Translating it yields CASSFTGETQYF.

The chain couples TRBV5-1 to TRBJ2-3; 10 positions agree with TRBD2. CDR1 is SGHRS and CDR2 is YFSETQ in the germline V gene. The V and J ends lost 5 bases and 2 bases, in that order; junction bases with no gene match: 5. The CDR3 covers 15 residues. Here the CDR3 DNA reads TGCGCCAGCAGGTTACTAGCGGGGATCACAGATACGCAGTATTTT. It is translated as CASRLLAGITDTQYF.

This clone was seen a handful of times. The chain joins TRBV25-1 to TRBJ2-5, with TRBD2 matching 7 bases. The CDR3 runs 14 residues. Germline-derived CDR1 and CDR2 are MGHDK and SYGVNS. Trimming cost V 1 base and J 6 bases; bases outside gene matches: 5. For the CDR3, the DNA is TGTGCCAGCAGTGAATCAGCGGGGAGGCAGACCCAGTACTTC. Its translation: CASSESAGRQTQYF.

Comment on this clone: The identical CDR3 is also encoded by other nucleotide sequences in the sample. In DNA, the CDR3 is TGTGCCATCCGGGACTACACAGATACGCAGTATTTT. Its translation: CAIRDYTDTQYF. This rearrangement joins TRBV10-3 to TRBJ2-3; the match to TRBD2 covers 7 bases. With 8 bases clipped from V and 2 bases from J, the junction kept 1 base outside the gene matches. From germline, CDR1 is ENHRY and CDR2 SYGVKD. CDR3 length: 12 amino acids.

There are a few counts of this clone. The CDR3 sequence is CASSARLAGQETQYF. The CDR3 DNA sequence: TGTGCCAGCAGCGCGCGACTAGCGGGACAAGAGACCCAGTACTTC. The chain has TRBV5-4 and TRBJ2-5, with 11 bases that match TRBD2. CDR1 is SGHNT, CDR2 YYREEE, per germline (reference sequence). The CDR3 runs 15 residues. Trimming removed 4 bases from V and 2 bases from J; junction bases left unmatched: 4. Using reference TRBV5-4 and TRBJ2-5 for the parts outside the CDR3, the full variable domain is ETGVTQSPTHLIKTRGQQVTLRCSSQSGHNTVSWYQQALGQGPQFIFQYYREEENGRGNFPPRFSGLQFPNYSSELNVNALELDDSALYLCASSARLAGQETQYFGPGTRLLVL.

CDR3 region: CAISDRDLNEQFF. CDR3 DNA: TGTGCCATCAGTGACCGGGATCTCAATGAGCAGTTCTTC. This chain joins TRBV10-3 and TRBJ2-1; perhaps TRBD2 as D (5 bases). This CDR3 is 13 amino acids long. Germline lookup yields CDR1 ENHRY and CDR2 SYGVKD. The germline V and J ends were trimmed by 3 bases and 6 bases, with 9 bases remaining between them.

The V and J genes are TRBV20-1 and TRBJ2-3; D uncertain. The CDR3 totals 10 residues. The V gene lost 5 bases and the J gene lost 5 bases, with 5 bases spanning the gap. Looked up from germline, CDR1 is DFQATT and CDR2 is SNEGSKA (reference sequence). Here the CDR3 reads CSAGRDTQYF. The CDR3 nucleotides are TGCAGTGCTGGGCGAGATACGCAGTATTTT.

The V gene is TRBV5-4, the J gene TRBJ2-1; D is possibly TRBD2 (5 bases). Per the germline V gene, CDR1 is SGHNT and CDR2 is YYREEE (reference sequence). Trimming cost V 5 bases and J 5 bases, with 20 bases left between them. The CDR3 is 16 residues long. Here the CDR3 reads CASRAVEGPRDNEQFF. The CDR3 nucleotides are TGTGCCAGCAGGGCCGTTGAAGGGCCGCGGGACAATGAGCAGTTCTTC.

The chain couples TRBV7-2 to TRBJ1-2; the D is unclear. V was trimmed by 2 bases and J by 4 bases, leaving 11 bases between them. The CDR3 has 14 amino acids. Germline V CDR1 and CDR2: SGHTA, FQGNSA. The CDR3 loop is CASSLLAAGYGYTF. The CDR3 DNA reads TGTGCCAGCAGCTTACTTGCTGCAGGCTATGGCTACACCTTC.

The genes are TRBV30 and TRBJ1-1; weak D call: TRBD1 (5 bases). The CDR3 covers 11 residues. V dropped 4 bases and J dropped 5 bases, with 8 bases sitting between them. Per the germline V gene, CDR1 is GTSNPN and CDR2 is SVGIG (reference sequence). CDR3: CAWMGVTEAFF. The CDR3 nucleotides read TGTGCCTGGATGGGGGTTACTGAAGCTTTCTTT.

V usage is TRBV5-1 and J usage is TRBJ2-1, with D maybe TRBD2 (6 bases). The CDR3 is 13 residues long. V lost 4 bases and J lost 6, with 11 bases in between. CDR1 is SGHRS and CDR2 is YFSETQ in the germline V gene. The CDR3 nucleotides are TGCGCCAGCAGCGGGGGACTTTCCAATGAGCAGTTCTTC. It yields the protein CASSGGLSNEQFF.

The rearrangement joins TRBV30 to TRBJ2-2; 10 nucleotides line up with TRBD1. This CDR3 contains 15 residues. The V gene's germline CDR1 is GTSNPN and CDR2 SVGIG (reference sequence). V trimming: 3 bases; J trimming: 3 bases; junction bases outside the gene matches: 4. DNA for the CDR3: TGTGCCTGGAGCGACGGACAGGGGGACACCGGGGAGCTGTTTTTT. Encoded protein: CAWSDGQGDTGELFF.

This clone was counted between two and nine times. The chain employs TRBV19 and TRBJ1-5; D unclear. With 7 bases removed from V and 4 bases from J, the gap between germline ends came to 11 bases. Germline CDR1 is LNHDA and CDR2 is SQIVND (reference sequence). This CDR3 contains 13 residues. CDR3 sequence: CASTDPGNQPQHF. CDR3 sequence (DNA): TGTGCCAGTACCGATCCGGGGAATCAGCCCCAGCATTTT.

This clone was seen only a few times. Here the CDR3 DNA reads TGTGCCAGCAGCACGCCACAGGGTCGGGTCCAAGAGACCCAGTACTTC. Amino acid sequence: CASSTPQGRVQETQYF. The rearrangement links TRBV5-8 to TRBJ2-5; D is possibly TRBD1 (6 bases). V was trimmed by 4 bases and J by 1 base, leaving 17 bases between them. This CDR3 region has 16 residues. Germline V gene data show CDR1 as SGHTS and CDR2 as YDEGEE.

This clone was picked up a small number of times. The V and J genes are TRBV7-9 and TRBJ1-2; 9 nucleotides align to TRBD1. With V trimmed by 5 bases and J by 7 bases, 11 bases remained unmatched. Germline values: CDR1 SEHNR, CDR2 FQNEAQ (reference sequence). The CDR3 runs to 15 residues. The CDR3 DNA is TGTGCCAGCAGCCCCAAGGCCGCGGGACAGGGTGGCTACACCTTC. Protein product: CASSPKAAGQGGYTF.

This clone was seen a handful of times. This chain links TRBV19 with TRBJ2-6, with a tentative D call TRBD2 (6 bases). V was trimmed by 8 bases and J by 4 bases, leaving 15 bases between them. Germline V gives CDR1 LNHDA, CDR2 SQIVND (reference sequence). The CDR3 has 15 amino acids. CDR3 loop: CASRSGGTGANVLTF. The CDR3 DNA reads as TGTGCCAGTCGCTCCGGAGGGACCGGGGCCAACGTCCTGACTTTC.

CDR3: CSVGRQLEAFF. The DNA of the CDR3 is TGCAGCGTTGGCCGACAGCTAGAAGCTTTCTTT. The rearrangement uses TRBV29-1 and TRBJ1-1; a possible D gene is TRBD1 (5 bases). Trimming shortened V by 4 bases and J by 8 bases, and 11 bases separated the two germline ends. The CDR3 is made up of 11 amino acids. CDR1 SQVTM and CDR2 ANQGSEA come from the germline V gene. Variable domain in full (rest from reference TRBV29-1 and TRBJ1-1): SAVISQKPSRDICQRGTSLTIQCQVDSQVTMMFWYRQQPGQSLTLIATANQGSEATYESGFVIDKFPISRPNLTFSTLTVSNMSPEDSSIYLCSVGRQLEAFFGQGTRLTVV.

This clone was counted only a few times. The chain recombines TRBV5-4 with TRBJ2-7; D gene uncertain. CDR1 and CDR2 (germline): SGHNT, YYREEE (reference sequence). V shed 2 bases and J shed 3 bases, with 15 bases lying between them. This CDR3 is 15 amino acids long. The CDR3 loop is CASSFRTTSHYEQYF. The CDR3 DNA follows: TGTGCCAGCAGCTTTAGAACAACCTCACACTACGAGCAGTACTTC.